One sample yielded the 31 T cell receptor beta chains listed below, sequenced in a study of Ad26.COV2.S vaccination and SARS-CoV-2 variants. Sequencing used immunoSEQ multiplex PCR; TCRdb keeps in-frame clones, though not all of them. This sample has approximately 480,000 clones, with around 90% found just once. Treatment: roughly 20 received Ad26.COV2.S at low or high dose, single or two shots; several received placebo; per-sample allocation not given. The samples date from day 63 after the first vaccine or placebo injection. This sample comprised peripheral blood, obtained in a trial of Ad26.COV2.S vaccine versus placebo. These receptors originate from a person aged 18 to 59 who received the Ad26.COV2.S COVID-19 vaccine or a placebo.

This CDR3 reads CATWGRNGYTF. Written as DNA, the CDR3 is TGTGCCACTTGGGGGCGCAATGGCTACACCTTC. J is TRBJ1-2 and V is TRBV27; D is perhaps TRBD1 (6 bases). This CDR3 has 11 amino acids. V dropped 10 bases and J dropped 6 bases, with 12 bases sitting between them. Germline-derived CDR1 and CDR2 are MNHEY and SMNVEV (reference sequence).

This sequence joins TRBV18 and TRBJ1-5; possibly TRBD1 for D (6 bases). Germline CDR1 is KGHSH and CDR2 is LQKENI. V gave up 3 bases and J gave up 0 bases, with 12 bases separating them. This CDR3 region has 16 residues. The CDR3 reads CASSPSGARSNQPQHF. In nucleotides, the CDR3 is TGTGCCAGCTCACCCTCGGGGGCCCGTAGCAATCAGCCCCAGCATTTT.

For the CDR3, the DNA is TGTGCCACCAGCAGAGACCCCGGCAGGGGGGAGACCCAGTACTTC. Its protein product is CATSRDPGRGETQYF. The rearrangement joins TRBV15 to TRBJ2-5, with 7 nucleotides matching TRBD1. There are 15 residues in the CDR3. Unmatched junction bases numbered 6, after V lost 0 bases and J lost 5 bases. Germline CDR1 reads LNHNV; CDR2 reads YYDKDF (reference sequence).

This clone came up a few times. This chain links TRBV11-2 with TRBJ1-1; perhaps TRBD1 as D (6 bases). The germline gives CDR1 SGHAT, CDR2 FQNNGV. CDR3 length: 17 residues. Trimming cost V 7 bases and J 0 bases, with 21 bases left between them. The CDR3 DNA reads as TGTGCCAGCACCCGGTATGGGGGCCGGGGGATGAACACTGAAGCTTTCTTT. Residues: CASTRYGGRGMNTEAFF.

This clone was seen a few times. V usage is TRBV5-5 and J usage is TRBJ2-7; D is undetermined. From germline, CDR1 is SGHKS and CDR2 YYEKEE (reference sequence). This CDR3 comprises 13 residues. Trimming cost V 7 bases and J 1 base, with 12 bases left between them. CDR3 sequence reads: CASLRTGSYEQYF. As DNA, the CDR3 is TGTGCCAGCCTAAGAACTGGGTCCTACGAGCAGTACTTC.

The CDR3 here is CASSPWSISSGNTIYF. The CDR3 bases are TGTGCCAGCTCACCATGGTCAATTTCCTCTGGAAACACCATATATTTT. V and J are TRBV18 and TRBJ1-3, with D unclear. CDR1 and CDR2 (germline): KGHSH, LQKENI. Between the trimmed V and J ends, which lost 2 bases and 0 bases, there was a span of 11 bases. This CDR3 is built from 16 residues.

This chain joins TRBV29-1 and TRBJ1-1; 7 nucleotides agree with TRBD1. The CDR3 consists of 12 residues. Per germline, CDR1 SQVTM and CDR2 ANQGSEA. V trimming: 3 bases; J trimming: 5 bases; junction bases outside the gene matches: 3. The CDR3 loop reads CSVEGQSTEAFF. The CDR3, as DNA: TGCAGCGTTGAGGGACAGTCGACTGAAGCTTTCTTT.

This clone was seen a single time. This sequence joins TRBV3-1 (or the pseudogene TRBV3-2) and TRBJ2-7; 7 nucleotides line up with TRBD1. Germline CDR1 and CDR2: LGHDT and YNNKEL (reference sequence). This CDR3 region has 14 residues. J lost 4 bases, V lost 4 bases, and 7 bases had no gene match. The CDR3 loop reads CASSPSRDRYEQYF. In nucleotides, the CDR3 is TGTGCCAGCAGCCCATCACGGGACAGATACGAGCAGTACTTC.

This clone has just one count. This chain connects TRBV6-5 to TRBJ1-5, with TRBD1 identical over 7 bases. Germline-derived CDR1 and CDR2 are MNHEY and SVGAGI. J gave up 4 bases and V 2 bases, and 2 bases lay outside the gene matches. The CDR3 covers 14 residues. Here the CDR3 reads CASSYTQGNQPQHF. CDR3 sequence (DNA): TGTGCCAGCAGTTACACACAGGGGAATCAGCCCCAGCATTTT.

The J gene is TRBJ2-6, the V gene TRBV14; 9 bases line up with TRBD1. J was trimmed by 4 bases and V by 2 bases; bases with no gene match: 9. The V gene's germline CDR1 is SGHDN and CDR2 FVKESK. The CDR3 runs to 18 residues. The CDR3 sequence: CASSQWGQGIPGANVLTF. The CDR3 DNA is TGTGCCAGCAGCCAATGGGGACAGGGCATCCCCGGGGCCAACGTCCTGACTTTC.

V is TRBV19 and J is TRBJ2-1; the D gene could be TRBD1 or TRBD2 (5 bases each). The CDR3 contains 15 residues. Germline values: CDR1 LNHDA, CDR2 SQIVND (reference sequence). Deletions cut 0 bases from V and 6 bases from J, with 12 bases between. CDR3 amino acids: CASSIDRGGTNEQFF. In DNA, the CDR3 is TGTGCCAGTAGTATAGATCGGGGCGGAACCAATGAGCAGTTCTTC.

The sample holds a few counts of this clone. V and J are TRBV7-9 and TRBJ2-7; 9 nucleotides line up with TRBD1. The trim removed 5 bases at V and 3 bases at J, leaving 5 bases unmatched. Germline V gene sequence: CDR1 SEHNR, CDR2 FQNEAQ (reference sequence). The CDR3 has 14 amino acids. In DNA, the CDR3 is TGTGCCAGCAGCCAAGGGACAGGGAACTACGAGCAGTACTTC. Protein sequence: CASSQGTGNYEQYF. The whole variable domain, filled in from reference TRBV7-9 and TRBJ2-7, reads DTGVSQNPRHKITKRGQNVTFRCDPISEHNRLYWYRQTLGQGPEFLTYFQNEAQLEKSRLLSDRFSAERPKGSFSTLEIQRTEQGDSAMYLCASSQGTGNYEQYFGPGTRLTVT.

The chain joins TRBV7-3 to TRBJ2-1; D remains ambiguous. Germline lookup yields CDR1 SGHTA and CDR2 FQGTGA. CDR3 size: 15 residues. Trimming removed 2 bases from V and 0 bases from J, with 8 bases in between. For the CDR3, the DNA is TGTGCCAGCAGCTTAGCCTCATCCTCCTACAATGAGCAGTTCTTC. It translates to CASSLASSSYNEQFF.

In its sample, this clone was seen a few times. CDR3 region: CASSQAGWYGYTF. The CDR3 nucleotides are TGTGCCAGCAGCCAAGCGGGGTGGTATGGCTACACCTTC. V gene TRBV14 combines with J gene TRBJ1-2; D not resolved. The germline V gene encodes CDR1 SGHDN and CDR2 FVKESK. Trimming took off 1 base at V and 5 bases at J, with 8 bases between the two ends. This CDR3 comprises 13 residues.

This clone was counted once. This chain connects TRBV28 to TRBJ1-2; TRBD1 might be the D (5 bases). The CDR3 spans 12 residues. Germline loops: CDR1 MDHEN, CDR2 SYDVKM. V was cut by 9 bases and J by 12 bases, with 20 bases left in between. The CDR3 reads CASSGTPLGDTF. As DNA, the CDR3 is TGTGCCAGTTCCGGGACCCCCCTGGGAGACACCTTC.

The gene calls are TRBV11-2 and TRBJ1-4; D is uncertain. With 1 base removed from V and 6 bases from J, the gap between germline ends came to 9 bases. Germline V gene data show CDR1 as SGHAT and CDR2 as FQNNGV. The CDR3 is 14 residues long. The CDR3 bases are TGTGCCAGCAGCTTAGGACCCTTGGATGAAAAACTGTTTTTT. Translation gives CASSLGPLDEKLFF. The full variable domain, completed using reference TRBV11-2 and TRBJ1-4, is EAGVAQSPRYKIIEKRQSVAFWCNPISGHATLYWYQQILGQGPKLLIQFQNNGVVDDSQLPKDRFSAERLKGVDSTLKIQPAKLEDSAVYLCASSLGPLDEKLFFGSGTQLSVL.

V gene TRBV5-4 combines with J gene TRBJ1-2; D gene uncertain. Trimming pared 4 bases from V and 4 bases from J, leaving 17 bases between. Per germline, CDR1 SGHNT and CDR2 YYREEE (reference sequence). The CDR3 is made up of 15 amino acids. This CDR3 reads CASSNPREGSYGYTF. The CDR3, as DNA: TGTGCCAGCAGCAATCCGAGGGAGGGAAGCTATGGCTACACCTTC.

J is TRBJ2-5 and V is TRBV7-2; 14 bases agree with TRBD2. Germline values: CDR1 SGHTA, CDR2 FQGNSA. J gave up 5 bases and V 5 bases, and 7 bases lay outside the gene matches. The CDR3 consists of 16 residues. In DNA, the CDR3 is TGTGCCAGCAGCGTGACTAGCGGGGGGGTGTGGGAGACCCAGTACTTC. This encodes CASSVTSGGVWETQYF.

V is TRBV5-6 and J is TRBJ2-7; 7 positions match TRBD1. CDR1 is SGHDT, CDR2 YYEEEE, per germline. V lost 3 bases to trimming and J lost 5 bases; unmatched junction nucleotides: 14. CDR3 length equals 16 residues. The CDR3 spells CASSSKLRRRGHEQYF. CDR3 sequence (DNA): TGTGCCAGCAGCTCAAAACTCAGAAGAAGGGGGCACGAGCAGTACTTC. Combining the CDR3 with reference TRBV5-6 and TRBJ2-7 gives the whole variable domain DAGVTQSPTHLIKTRGQQVTLRCSPKSGHDTVSWYQQALGQGPQFIFQYYEEEERQRGNFPDRFSGHQFPNYSSELNVNALLLGDSALYLCASSSKLRRRGHEQYFGPGTRLTVT.

The rearrangement links TRBV28 to TRBJ1-4; perhaps TRBD1 as D (5 bases). The V end was cut by 6 bases, the J end by 4 bases, with 12 bases between. The CDR3 has 14 residues. Germline V gives CDR1 MDHEN, CDR2 SYDVKM. In nucleotides, the CDR3 is TGTGCCAGCAGCCTGGGACGGTATAATGAAAAACTGTTTTTT. Translated: CASSLGRYNEKLFF. The variable domain in full, with the rest retrieved from reference TRBV28 and TRBJ1-4, is DVKVTQSSRYLVKRTGEKVFLECVQDMDHENMFWYRQDPGLGLRLIYFSYDVKMKEKGDIPEGYSVSREKKERFSLILESASTNQTSMYLCASSLGRYNEKLFFGSGTQLSVL.

The rearrangement joins TRBV27 to TRBJ2-3, with TRBD2 identical over 10 bases. CDR3 length: 16 residues. The germline V gene has CDR1 MNHEY and CDR2 SMNVEV (reference sequence). Trimming at V came to 6 bases and at J to 0 bases, leaving 6 bases not matched to a gene. The DNA of the CDR3 is TGTGCCAGCAGCCCCCGGACTAGCGGAAGCACAGATACGCAGTATTTT. This gives the protein CASSPRTSGSTDTQYF.

This chain connects TRBV10-3 to TRBJ1-2; D is possibly TRBD1 (6 bases). CDR1 is ENHRY and CDR2 is SYGVKD in the germline V gene. Trimming cost V 1 base and J 4 bases, with 10 bases left between them. CDR3 length equals 14 residues. In DNA, the CDR3 is TGTGCCATCAGTGAGTGGGACACCCGCTATGGCTACACCTTC. Encoded protein: CAISEWDTRYGYTF.

The chain is built from TRBV12-3 or TRBV12-4 and TRBJ2-7; 7 bases line up with TRBD1. With 10 bases clipped from V and 3 bases from J, the junction kept 3 bases outside the gene matches. The CDR3 covers 11 residues. CDR3 coding DNA: TGTGCCACCCAGGGGGACTACGAGCAGTACTTC. Translating gives CATQGDYEQYF.

This clone is a singleton in its sample. The chain recombines TRBV7-9 with TRBJ2-3, with D tentatively TRBD2 (5 bases). The CDR3 extends over 15 amino acids. Germline CDR1 and CDR2: SEHNR and FQNEAQ (reference sequence). The germline V and J ends were trimmed by 4 bases and 2 bases, with 13 bases remaining between them. The CDR3 spells CASSSQRTFTDTQYF. CDR3 nucleotides: TGTGCCAGCAGCTCACAGCGGACCTTCACAGATACGCAGTATTTT.

The chain uses TRBV13 and TRBJ2-7, with D tentatively TRBD1 (6 bases). The CDR3 has 15 residues. Trimming cost V 5 bases and J 3 bases, with 17 bases left between them. Germline V gene lookup returns CDR1 PRHDT and CDR2 FYEKMQ (reference sequence). The DNA of the CDR3 is TGTGCCAGCAGCACTACCGGGACATCTGACTACGAGCAGTACTTC. This sequence encodes CASSTTGTSDYEQYF.

This rearrangement joins TRBV9 to TRBJ2-2; maybe TRBD2 (6 bases). The V gene's germline CDR1 is SGDLS and CDR2 YYNGEE. The CDR3 loop spans 15 amino acids. V lost 4 bases and J lost 3, with 13 bases in between. In DNA, the CDR3 is TGTGCCAGCAGCACCTTAGCGGCCTACACCGGGGAGCTGTTTTTT. It translates to CASSTLAAYTGELFF.

The chain combines TRBV19 with TRBJ1-5; 7 bases map to TRBD1. V lost 3 bases, J lost 2 bases, and 7 bases stayed unmatched. CDR1 and CDR2 (germline): LNHDA, SQIVND (reference sequence). The CDR3 loop spans 16 amino acids. This CDR3 is CASSIRTGEGNQPQHF. For the CDR3, the DNA is TGTGCCAGTAGTATTAGAACAGGGGAAGGCAATCAGCCCCAGCATTTT.

The rearrangement uses TRBV19 and TRBJ2-1, with 7 positions matching TRBD2. V shed 3 bases, J shed 4 bases, and the junction held 6 bases outside the gene matches. This CDR3 comprises 15 residues. Germline V gene lookup returns CDR1 LNHDA and CDR2 SQIVND (reference sequence). CDR3 bases: TGTGCCAGTAGTATTGGGCTAGCGGCATACAATGAGCAGTTCTTC. It translates to CASSIGLAAYNEQFF.

With regard to this clone: Other DNA sequences within the sample encode an identical CDR3. J is TRBJ1-1 and V is TRBV30, with D hard to call. Per germline, CDR1 GTSNPN and CDR2 SVGIG (reference sequence). V lost 0 bases to trimming and J lost 2 bases, with 7 bases between them. The CDR3 is 13 residues long. The CDR3 DNA reads as TGTGCCTGGAGTGTCCGGGGTAACACTGAAGCTTTCTTT. Amino acids: CAWSVRGNTEAFF. Filled out from reference TRBV30 and TRBJ1-1, the complete variable domain reads SQTIHQWPATLVQPVGSPLSLECTVEGTSNPNLYWYRQAAGRGLQLLFYSVGIGQISSEVPQNLSASRPQDRQFILSSKKLLLSDSGFYLCAWSVRGNTEAFFGQGTRLTVV.

V and J are TRBV2 and TRBJ1-4; tentatively, D is TRBD1 (5 bases). The CDR3 loop spans 15 amino acids. Germline CDR1 reads SNHLY; CDR2 reads FYNNEI. The V and J ends lost 7 bases and 0 bases respectively, with 12 bases between them. Here the CDR3 reads CASIYRTATNEKLFF. The CDR3 DNA sequence: TGTGCCAGCATTTACAGGACCGCAACTAATGAAAAACTGTTTTTT.

The chain uses TRBV19 and TRBJ1-5; weak D call: TRBD1 (6 bases). Trimming cost V 4 bases and J 5 bases, with 15 bases left between them. Germline V gene lookup returns CDR1 LNHDA and CDR2 SQIVND (reference sequence). The CDR3 extends over 15 amino acids. CDR3 nucleotide sequence: TGTGCCAGTAGTAGGGGGGCTGGTGGATATCAGCCCCAGCATTTT. Its translation is CASSRGAGGYQPQHF.